This T cell receptor (beta chain) was sequenced during a study of OX40 agonist ivuxolimab in advanced cancers. General study points: Doses of 0.1 to 3.0 mg/kg were accompanied by clonal expansion of CD4+ and CD8+ blood T cells by week 6.

Enrollment shut out patients with autoimmune disease history or systemic immunosuppression. V lost 3 bases and J 0 bases, leaving 14 bases between the germline ends. This CDR3 contains 16 residues. CDR1 GTSNPN and CDR2 SVGIG come from the germline V gene (reference sequence). Sequenced by immunoSEQ multiplex PCR; TCRdb stores in-frame clones only, minus some. The sample carries approximately 11,000 clones, roughly four fifths recorded once. This clone was found a few times. Its target is unknown. The sample was CD4+ or CD8+ T cells sorted from blood, taken in a trial of the OX40 agonist ivuxolimab. The V call is TRBV30, the J call TRBJ1-4, with D possibly TRBD1 on 6 matching bases. This clonotype originated in an adult with an advanced solid tumor such as melanoma, head and neck, liver or kidney cancer. The CDR3 region is CAWRGGQLATNEKLFF. CDR3 DNA sequence: TGTGCCTGGAGAGGGGGGCAGCTTGCAACTAATGAAAAACTGTTTTTT.